This entry features one T cell receptor (beta chain) sequence. Antigen unknown. A second PCR of about 6 to 12 cycles used a sample-barcoded 5' primer and a J-beta primer mix. Using its own MiXCR run on the 5' RACE reads, TCRdb lists one record per CDR3 protein. The sample has about 1.5 million distinct CDR3 sequences, approximately 42% seen once. These data belong to a study of blood T cells in healthy people across ages. Broader study findings: Researchers said unsorted PBMCs prevented a conclusive naive versus antigen-experienced comparison.

Trimming cost V 5 bases and J 3 bases, with 11 bases left between them. The germline V gene has CDR1 SGHRS and CDR2 YFSETQ. CDR3 length: 14 residues. The sequencing sample was made of blood. The V gene is TRBV5-1, the J gene TRBJ2-2; D tentatively reads TRBD1 or TRBD2 (5 bases each). This receptor was obtained from a woman in her late teens or twenties in good health. CDR3 amino acids: CASRTLGDTGELFF. CDR3 nucleotide sequence: TGCGCCAGCAGGACGCTGGGGGACACCGGGGAGCTGTTTTTT.